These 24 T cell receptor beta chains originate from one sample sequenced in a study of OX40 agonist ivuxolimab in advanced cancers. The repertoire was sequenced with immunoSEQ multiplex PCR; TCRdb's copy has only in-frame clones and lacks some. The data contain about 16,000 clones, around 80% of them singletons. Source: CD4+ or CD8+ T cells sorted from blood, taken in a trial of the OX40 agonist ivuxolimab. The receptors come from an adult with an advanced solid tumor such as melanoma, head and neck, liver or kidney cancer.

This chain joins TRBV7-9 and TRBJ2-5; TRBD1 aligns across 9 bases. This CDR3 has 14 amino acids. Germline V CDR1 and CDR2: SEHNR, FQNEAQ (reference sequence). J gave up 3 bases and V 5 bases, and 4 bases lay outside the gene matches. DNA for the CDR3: TGTGCCAGCAGCCCCGACAGGGGGAAAGAGACCCAGTACTTC. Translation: CASSPDRGKETQYF.

The CDR3 protein is CASISTNEKLFF. CDR3 coding DNA: TGTGCCAGCATTTCAACTAATGAAAAACTGTTTTTT. This rearrangement joins TRBV6-8 to TRBJ1-4, with D unresolved. The V end lost 7 bases, the J end lost 0 bases, and 3 bases lay between the germline ends. This CDR3 comprises 12 residues. CDR1 and CDR2 (germline): MNHGY, SAAAGT.

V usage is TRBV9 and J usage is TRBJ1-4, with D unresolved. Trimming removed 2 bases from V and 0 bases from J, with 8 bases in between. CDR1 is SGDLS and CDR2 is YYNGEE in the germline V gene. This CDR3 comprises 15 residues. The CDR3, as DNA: TGTGCCAGCAGCGTGACGGCATCAACTAATGAAAAACTGTTTTTT. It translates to CASSVTASTNEKLFF.

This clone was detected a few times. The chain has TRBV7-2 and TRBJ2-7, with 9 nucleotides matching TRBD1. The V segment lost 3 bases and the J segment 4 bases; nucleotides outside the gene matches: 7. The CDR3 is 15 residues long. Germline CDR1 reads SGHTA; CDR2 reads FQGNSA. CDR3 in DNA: TGTGCCAGCAGCTTTTACAGGGGGCCCTTATACGAGCAGTACTTC. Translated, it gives CASSFYRGPLYEQYF.

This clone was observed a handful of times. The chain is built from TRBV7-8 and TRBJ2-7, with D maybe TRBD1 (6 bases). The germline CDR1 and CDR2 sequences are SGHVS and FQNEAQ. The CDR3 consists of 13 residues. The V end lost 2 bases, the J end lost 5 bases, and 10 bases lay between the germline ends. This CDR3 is CASSLTGSDEQYF. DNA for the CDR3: TGTGCCAGCAGCTTAACAGGGTCGGACGAGCAGTACTTC.

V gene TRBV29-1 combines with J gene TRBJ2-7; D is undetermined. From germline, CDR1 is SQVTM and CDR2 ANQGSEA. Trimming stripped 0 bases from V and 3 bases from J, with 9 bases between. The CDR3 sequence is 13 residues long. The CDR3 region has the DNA TGCAGCGTTGAAGAGGGCCAAGGCTACGAGCAGTACTTC. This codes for CSVEEGQGYEQYF.

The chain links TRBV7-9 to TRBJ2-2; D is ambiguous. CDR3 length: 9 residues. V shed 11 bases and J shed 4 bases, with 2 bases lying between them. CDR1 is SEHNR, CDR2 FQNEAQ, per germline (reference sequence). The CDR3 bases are TGTGCCGCCACCGGGGAGCTGTTTTTT. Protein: CAATGELFF.

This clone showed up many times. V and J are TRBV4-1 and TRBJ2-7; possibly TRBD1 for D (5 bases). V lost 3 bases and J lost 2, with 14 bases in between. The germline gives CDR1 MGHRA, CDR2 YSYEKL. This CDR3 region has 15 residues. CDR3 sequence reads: CASSHRQSVAYEQYF. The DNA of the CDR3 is TGCGCCAGCAGCCATAGACAGTCTGTTGCCTACGAGCAGTACTTC.

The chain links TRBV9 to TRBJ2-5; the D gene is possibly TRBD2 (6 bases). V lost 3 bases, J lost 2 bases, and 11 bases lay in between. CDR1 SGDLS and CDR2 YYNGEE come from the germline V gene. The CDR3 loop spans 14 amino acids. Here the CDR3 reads CASSAPSDQETQYF. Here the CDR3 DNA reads TGTGCCAGCAGCGCCCCTAGCGATCAAGAGACCCAGTACTTC.

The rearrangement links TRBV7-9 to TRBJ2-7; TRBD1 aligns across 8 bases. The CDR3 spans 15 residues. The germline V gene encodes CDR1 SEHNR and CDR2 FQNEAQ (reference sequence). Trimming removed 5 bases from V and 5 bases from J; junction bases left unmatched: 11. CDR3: CASSPPWAGGNEQYF. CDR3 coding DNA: TGTGCCAGCAGCCCACCCTGGGCAGGGGGCAACGAGCAGTACTTC. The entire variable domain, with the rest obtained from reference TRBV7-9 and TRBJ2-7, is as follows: DTGVSQNPRHKITKRGQNVTFRCDPISEHNRLYWYRQTLGQGPEFLTYFQNEAQLEKSRLLSDRFSAERPKGSFSTLEIQRTEQGDSAMYLCASSPPWAGGNEQYFGPGTRLTVT.

CDR3 in DNA: TGTGCCAGCAGCCAAACGCGGGGGGGACGCACAGATACGCAGTATTTT. Translating gives CASSQTRGGRTDTQYF. The chain joins TRBV14 to TRBJ2-3, with 9 bases fitting TRBD2. CDR1 is SGHDN and CDR2 is FVKESK in the germline V gene. V shed 2 bases and J 1 base; nucleotides not matched to a gene: 4. This CDR3 has 16 residues.

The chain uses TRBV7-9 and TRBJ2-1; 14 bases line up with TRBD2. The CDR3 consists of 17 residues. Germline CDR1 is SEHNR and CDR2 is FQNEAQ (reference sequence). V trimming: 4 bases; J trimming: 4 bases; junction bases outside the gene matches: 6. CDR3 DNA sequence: TGTGCCAGCAGCTCCGGGACTAGCGGGGGCCCGTACAATGAGCAGTTCTTC. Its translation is CASSSGTSGGPYNEQFF.

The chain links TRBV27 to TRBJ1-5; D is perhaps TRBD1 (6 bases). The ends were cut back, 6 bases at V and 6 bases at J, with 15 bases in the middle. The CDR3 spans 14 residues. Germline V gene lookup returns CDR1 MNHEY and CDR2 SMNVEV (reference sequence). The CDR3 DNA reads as TGTGCCAGCAGCCCTGCGGGGGCGCGTCAGCCCCAGCATTTT. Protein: CASSPAGARQPQHF.

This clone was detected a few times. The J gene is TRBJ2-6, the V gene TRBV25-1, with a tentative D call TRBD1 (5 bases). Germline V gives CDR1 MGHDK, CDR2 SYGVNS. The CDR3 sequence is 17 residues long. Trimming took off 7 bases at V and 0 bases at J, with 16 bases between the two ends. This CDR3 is CASTGRTRVSGANVLTF. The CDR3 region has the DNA TGTGCCAGCACCGGAAGGACAAGGGTCTCTGGGGCCAACGTCCTGACTTTC.

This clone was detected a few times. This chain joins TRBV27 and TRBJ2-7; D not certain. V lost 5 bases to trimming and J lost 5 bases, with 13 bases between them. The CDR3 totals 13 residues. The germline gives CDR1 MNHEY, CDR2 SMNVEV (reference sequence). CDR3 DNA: TGTGCCAGCAGTAGTATCGGCAGAGACGAGCAGTACTTC. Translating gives CASSSIGRDEQYF.

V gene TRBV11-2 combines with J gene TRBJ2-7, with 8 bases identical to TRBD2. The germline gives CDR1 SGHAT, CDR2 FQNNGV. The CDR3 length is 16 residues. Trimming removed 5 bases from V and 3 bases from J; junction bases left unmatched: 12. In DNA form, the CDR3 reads TGTGCCAGCAGCCAAGATAGGGCAGCGGGGGTCTACGAGCAGTACTTC. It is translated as CASSQDRAAGVYEQYF.

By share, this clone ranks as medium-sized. DNA of the CDR3: TGCGCCAGCAGCCAAGGACAGGGGGCAGGACAGCCCCAGCATTTT. It yields the protein CASSQGQGAGQPQHF. This chain connects TRBV4-1 to TRBJ1-5; TRBD1 matches at 10 bases. V gave up 1 base and J gave up 7 bases; unmatched junction bases: 4. The CDR3 is 15 amino acids. Per the germline V gene, CDR1 is MGHRA and CDR2 is YSYEKL.

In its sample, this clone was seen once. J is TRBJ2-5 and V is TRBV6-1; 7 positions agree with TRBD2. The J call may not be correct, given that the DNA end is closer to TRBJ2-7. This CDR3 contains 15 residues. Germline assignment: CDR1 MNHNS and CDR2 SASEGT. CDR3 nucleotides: TGTGCCAGCAGTGAATTTCGGCGGGGGTACGACGAGCAGTACTTC. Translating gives CASSEFRRGYDEQYF.

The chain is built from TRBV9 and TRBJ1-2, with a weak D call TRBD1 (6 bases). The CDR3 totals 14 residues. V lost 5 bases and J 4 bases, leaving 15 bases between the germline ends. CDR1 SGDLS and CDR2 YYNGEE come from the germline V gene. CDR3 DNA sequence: TGTGCCAGCAGGTCAGGGGAGGAAGGCTATGGCTACACCTTC. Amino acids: CASRSGEEGYGYTF.

The CDR3 DNA follows: TGTGCCAGCAGCTTACAGGTGAGCTCCTACGAGCAGTACTTC. This translates into CASSLQVSSYEQYF. This sequence joins TRBV5-6 and TRBJ2-7, with D possibly matching TRBD1 (5 bases). V shed 2 bases and J shed 0 bases, with 9 bases lying between them. The CDR3 length is 14 residues. Germline V gene lookup returns CDR1 SGHDT and CDR2 YYEEEE.

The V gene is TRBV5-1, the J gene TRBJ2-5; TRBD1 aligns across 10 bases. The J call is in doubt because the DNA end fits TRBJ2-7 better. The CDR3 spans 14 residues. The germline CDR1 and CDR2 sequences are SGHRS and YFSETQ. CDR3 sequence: CASSHGTGVYEQYF. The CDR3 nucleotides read TGCGCCAGCAGCCACGGGACAGGGGTGTACGAGCAGTACTTC.

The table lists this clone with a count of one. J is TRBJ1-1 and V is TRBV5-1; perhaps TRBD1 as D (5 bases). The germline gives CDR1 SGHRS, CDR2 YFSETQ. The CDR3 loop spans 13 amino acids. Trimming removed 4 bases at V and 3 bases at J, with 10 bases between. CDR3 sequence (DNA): TGCGCCAGCAGCACCCCGGGGGACACTGAAGCTTTCTTT. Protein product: CASSTPGDTEAFF.

DNA of the CDR3: TGTGCCAGCAGTTACAGCCAGGGGGCTCTGGATGAGCAGTTCTTC. It is translated as CASSYSQGALDEQFF. This sequence joins TRBV6-6 and TRBJ2-1; 8 nucleotides match TRBD1. This CDR3 region has 15 residues. CDR1 is MNHNY, CDR2 SVGAGI, per germline (reference sequence). V dropped 2 bases and J dropped 8; count of bases not matched to a gene: 8.

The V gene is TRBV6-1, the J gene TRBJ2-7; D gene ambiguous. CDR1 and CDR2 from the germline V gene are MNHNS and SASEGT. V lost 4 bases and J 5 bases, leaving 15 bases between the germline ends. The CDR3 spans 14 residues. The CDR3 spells CASSVQFPEDEQYF. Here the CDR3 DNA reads TGTGCCAGCAGTGTACAGTTCCCAGAGGACGAGCAGTACTTC.